The 10 T cell receptor beta chains below all came from one sample that was sequenced in a study of radiotherapy plus CTLA-4 blockade in lung cancer (dated by TCRdb to the late 2010s). The method was the immunoSEQ multiplex PCR assay. Sourced from immuneACCESS, this table was stored by TCRdb with only in-frame sequences that have V and J called. A share of the clones is absent; for the studies checked, an unresolved V gene accounts for under half, and the remainder has no known explanation. Across this sample there are around 45,000 clones, with 65% to 85% seen only once. The top ten clones comprise approximately 12% of the sample. The material sequenced was peripheral blood, taken from a patient treated with radiotherapy plus ipilimumab. These receptors were obtained from a human donor with non-small cell lung cancer who had stable disease on radiotherapy plus ipilimumab.

V usage is TRBV19 and J usage is TRBJ2-1; D is possibly TRBD1 or TRBD2 (6 bases each). Germline CDR1 and CDR2: LNHDA and SQIVND (reference sequence). This CDR3 is built from 14 residues. Trimming removed 4 bases from V and 6 bases from J, with 13 bases in between. Here the CDR3 DNA reads TGTGCCAGTAGTACACAAAAGGGGGGCAATGAGCAGTTCTTC. It translates to CASSTQKGGNEQFF.

The chain joins TRBV9 to TRBJ2-3; D uncertain. Germline V gene data show CDR1 as SGDLS and CDR2 as YYNGEE. The length of the CDR3 is 12 residues. V lost 3 bases and J lost 0, with 2 bases in between. CDR3 sequence (DNA): TGTGCCAGCAGCGGGAGCACAGATACGCAGTATTTT. This translates into CASSGSTDTQYF. The whole variable domain, filled in from reference TRBV9 and TRBJ2-3, reads DSGVTQTPKHLITATGQRVTLRCSPRSGDLSVYWYQQSLDQGLQFLIQYYNGEERAKGNILERFSAQQFPDLHSELNLSSLELGDSALYFCASSGSTDTQYFGPGTRLTVL.

V usage is TRBV5-4 and J usage is TRBJ1-1; D possibly corresponds to TRBD1 (5 bases). Per germline, CDR1 SGHNT and CDR2 YYREEE (reference sequence). Trimming left V 0 bases short and J 4 bases short, with 7 bases between. The CDR3 contains 13 residues. The CDR3 sequence is CASSLVGTTEAFF. In DNA, the CDR3 is TGTGCCAGCAGCTTGGTGGGGACCACTGAAGCTTTCTTT.

This chain links TRBV10-3 with TRBJ1-2, with D perhaps TRBD1 (5 bases). There are 14 residues in the CDR3. The germline CDR1 and CDR2 sequences are ENHRY and SYGVKD. The ends were cut back, 9 bases at V and 4 bases at J, with 18 bases in the middle. The CDR3 protein is CAITTRDGSYGYTF. CDR3 in DNA: TGTGCCATAACTACCCGGGACGGAAGCTATGGCTACACCTTC.

The genes are TRBV4-3 and TRBJ2-1; the match to TRBD2 covers 8 bases. J was trimmed by 8 bases and V by 3 bases; bases with no gene match: 12. CDR1 and CDR2 from the germline V gene are LGHNA and YSLEER. This CDR3 has 16 amino acids. The DNA of the CDR3 is TGCGCCAGCAGCCAGGAGATCCGGGGGGGATTCGATGAGCAGTTCTTC. It specifies CASSQEIRGGFDEQFF.

The V gene is TRBV14, the J gene TRBJ1-1; TRBD1 is a possible D gene (6 bases). Germline CDR1 is SGHDN and CDR2 is FVKESK. Trimming removed 4 bases from V and 1 base from J, with 10 bases in between. CDR3 length equals 14 residues. The CDR3 is CASSLWGRNTEAFF. CDR3 sequence (DNA): TGTGCCAGCAGCCTGTGGGGGCGGAACACTGAAGCTTTCTTT.

The J gene is TRBJ2-7, the V gene TRBV6-1, with TRBD1 matching over 8 bases. The CDR3 loop spans 15 amino acids. CDR1 and CDR2 (germline): MNHNS, SASEGT. V shed 5 bases and J 1 base; nucleotides not matched to a gene: 7. This chain's CDR3 is CASSWLGTGSYEQYF. CDR3 nucleotide sequence: TGTGCCAGCAGTTGGCTTGGGACAGGTTCCTACGAGCAGTACTTC.

A word on this clone: This CDR3 is also generated by other DNA sequences in the sample. The chain uses TRBV20-1 and TRBJ1-1, with 7 bases lining up with TRBD1. The V gene end was trimmed by 6 bases and the J gene end by 3 bases; junction bases not matched to a gene: 1. Germline V gene data show CDR1 as DFQATT and CDR2 as SNEGSKA (reference sequence). The CDR3 consists of 11 residues. The CDR3, as DNA: TGCAGTGCGAGGGGGCACACTGAAGCTTTCTTT. Its translation: CSARGHTEAFF.

V and J are TRBV19 and TRBJ2-1; TRBD2 matches 7 bases. CDR1 LNHDA and CDR2 SQIVND come from the germline V gene (reference sequence). The junction had 9 bases not matched to a gene; V was cut back by 4 bases and J by 0 bases. This CDR3 spans 17 amino acids. CDR3 in amino acids: CASSTTAGQGSYNEQFF. Here the CDR3 DNA reads TGTGCCAGTAGTACAACAGCGGGGCAAGGCTCCTACAATGAGCAGTTCTTC.

This clone was counted only a few times. The rearrangement uses TRBV28 and TRBJ2-5; TRBD2 matches 9 bases. The V gene's germline CDR1 is MDHEN and CDR2 SYDVKM. The CDR3 runs 13 residues. The V gene end was trimmed by 7 bases and the J gene end by 6 bases; junction bases not matched to a gene: 6. CDR3 bases: TGTGCCAGCACCGCTAGCGGGGAACAGACCCAGTACTTC. This codes for CASTASGEQTQYF.